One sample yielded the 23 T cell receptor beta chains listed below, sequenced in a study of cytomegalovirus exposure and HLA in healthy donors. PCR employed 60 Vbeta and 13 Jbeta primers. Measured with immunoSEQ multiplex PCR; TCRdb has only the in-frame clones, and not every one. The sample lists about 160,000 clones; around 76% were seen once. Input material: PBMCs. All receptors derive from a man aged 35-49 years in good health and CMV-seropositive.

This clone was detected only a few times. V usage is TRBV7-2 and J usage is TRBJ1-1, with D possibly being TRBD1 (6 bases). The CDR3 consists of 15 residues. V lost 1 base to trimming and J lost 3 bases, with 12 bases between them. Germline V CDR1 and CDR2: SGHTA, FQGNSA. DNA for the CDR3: TGTGCCAGCAGCTTAGAGGGGGGGGCTCACACTGAAGCTTTCTTT. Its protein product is CASSLEGGAHTEAFF.

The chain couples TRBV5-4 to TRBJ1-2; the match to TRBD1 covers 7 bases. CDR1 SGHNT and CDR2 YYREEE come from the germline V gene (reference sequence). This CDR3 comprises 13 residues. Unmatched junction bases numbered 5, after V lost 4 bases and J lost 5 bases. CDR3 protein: CASSPGQQYGYTF. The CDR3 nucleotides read TGTGCCAGCAGCCCGGGACAGCAATATGGCTACACCTTC.

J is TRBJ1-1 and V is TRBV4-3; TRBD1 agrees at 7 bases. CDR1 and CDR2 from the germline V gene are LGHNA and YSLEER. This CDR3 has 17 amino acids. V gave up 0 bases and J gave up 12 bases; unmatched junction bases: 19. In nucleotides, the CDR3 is TGCGCCAGCAGCCAAGAATTGAAATTCCTAACGGGGACAGCGACTTTCTTT. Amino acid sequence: CASSQELKFLTGTATFF.

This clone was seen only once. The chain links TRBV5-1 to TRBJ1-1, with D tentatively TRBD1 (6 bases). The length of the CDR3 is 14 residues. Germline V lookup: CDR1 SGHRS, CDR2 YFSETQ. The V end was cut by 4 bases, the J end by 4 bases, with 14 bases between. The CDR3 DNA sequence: TGCGCCAGCAGCCAGACCACAGGGAGCACTGAAGCTTTCTTT. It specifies CASSQTTGSTEAFF.

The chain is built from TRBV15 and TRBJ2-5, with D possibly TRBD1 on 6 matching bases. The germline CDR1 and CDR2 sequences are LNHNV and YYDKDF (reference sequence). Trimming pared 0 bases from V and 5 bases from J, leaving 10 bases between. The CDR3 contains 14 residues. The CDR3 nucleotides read TGTGCCACCAGCAGAGATCAGGGGTCGGAGACCCAGTACTTC. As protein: CATSRDQGSETQYF.

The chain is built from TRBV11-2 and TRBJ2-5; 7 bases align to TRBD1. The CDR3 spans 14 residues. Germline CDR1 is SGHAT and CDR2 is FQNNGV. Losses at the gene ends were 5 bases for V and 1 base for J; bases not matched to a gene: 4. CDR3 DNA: TGTGCCAGCAGCAGAGACAGGGTCCAAGAGACCCAGTACTTC. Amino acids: CASSRDRVQETQYF.

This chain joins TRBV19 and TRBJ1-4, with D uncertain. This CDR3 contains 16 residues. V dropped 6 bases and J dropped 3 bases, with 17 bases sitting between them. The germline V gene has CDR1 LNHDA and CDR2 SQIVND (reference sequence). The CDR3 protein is CASSSMAGLANEKLFF. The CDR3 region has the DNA TGTGCCAGTAGCTCCATGGCTGGTTTGGCTAATGAAAAACTGTTTTTT.

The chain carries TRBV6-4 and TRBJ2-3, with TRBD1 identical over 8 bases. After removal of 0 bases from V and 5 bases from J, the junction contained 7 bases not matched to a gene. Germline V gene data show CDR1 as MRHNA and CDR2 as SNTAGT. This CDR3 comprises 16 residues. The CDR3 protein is CASSDSQGAGGDTQYF. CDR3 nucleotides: TGTGCCAGCAGTGACTCCCAGGGGGCTGGGGGAGATACGCAGTATTTT.

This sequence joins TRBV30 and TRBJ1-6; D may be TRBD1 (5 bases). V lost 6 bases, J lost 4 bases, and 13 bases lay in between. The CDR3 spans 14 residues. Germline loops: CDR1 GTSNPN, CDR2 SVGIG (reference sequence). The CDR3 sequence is CACHGGIYNSPLHF. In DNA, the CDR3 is TGTGCCTGCCATGGGGGGATTTATAATTCACCCCTCCACTTT. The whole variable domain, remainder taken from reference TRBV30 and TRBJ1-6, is SQTIHQWPATLVQPVGSPLSLECTVEGTSNPNLYWYRQAAGRGLQLLFYSVGIGQISSEVPQNLSASRPQDRQFILSSKKLLLSDSGFYLCACHGGIYNSPLHFGNGTRLTVT.

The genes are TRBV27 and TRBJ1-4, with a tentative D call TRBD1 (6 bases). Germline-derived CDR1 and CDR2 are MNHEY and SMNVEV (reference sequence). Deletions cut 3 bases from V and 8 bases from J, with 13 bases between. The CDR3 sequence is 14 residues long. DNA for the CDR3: TGTGCCAGCAGTTTGGGGGGGCCCCTGGAAAAACTGTTTTTT. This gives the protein CASSLGGPLEKLFF.

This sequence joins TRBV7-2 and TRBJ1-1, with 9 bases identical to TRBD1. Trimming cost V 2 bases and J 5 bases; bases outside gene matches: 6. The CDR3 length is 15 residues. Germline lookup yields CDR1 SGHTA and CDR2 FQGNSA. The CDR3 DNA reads TGTGCCAGCAGCTTAAAGGGGGGGACAGGGACTGAAGCTTTCTTT. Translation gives CASSLKGGTGTEAFF.

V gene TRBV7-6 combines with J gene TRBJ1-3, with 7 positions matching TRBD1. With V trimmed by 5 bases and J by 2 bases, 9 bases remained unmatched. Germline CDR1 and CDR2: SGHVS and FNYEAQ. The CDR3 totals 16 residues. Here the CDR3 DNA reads TGTGCCAGCAGCAGGGGGGACACAGGGGCTGGAAACACCATATATTTT. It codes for CASSRGDTGAGNTIYF.

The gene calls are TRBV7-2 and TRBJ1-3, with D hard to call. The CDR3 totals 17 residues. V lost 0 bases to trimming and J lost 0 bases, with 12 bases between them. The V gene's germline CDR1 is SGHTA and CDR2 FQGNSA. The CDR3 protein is CASSLAFGVGSGNTIYF. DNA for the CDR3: TGTGCCAGCAGCTTAGCGTTCGGGGTCGGCTCTGGAAACACCATATATTTT.

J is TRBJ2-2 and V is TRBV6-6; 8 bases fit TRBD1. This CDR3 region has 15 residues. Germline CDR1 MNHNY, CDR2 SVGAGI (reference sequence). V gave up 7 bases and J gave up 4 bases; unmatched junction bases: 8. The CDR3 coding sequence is TGTGCCAGCACCCAGACAGGGGCCATCACCGGGGAGCTGTTTTTT. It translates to CASTQTGAITGELFF.

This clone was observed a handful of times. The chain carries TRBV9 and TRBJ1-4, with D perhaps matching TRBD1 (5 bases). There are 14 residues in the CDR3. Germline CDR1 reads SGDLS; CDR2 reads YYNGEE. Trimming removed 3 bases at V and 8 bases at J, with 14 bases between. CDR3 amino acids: CASSASGSSEKLFF. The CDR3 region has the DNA TGTGCCAGCAGCGCCTCAGGGTCCTCAGAAAAACTGTTTTTT.

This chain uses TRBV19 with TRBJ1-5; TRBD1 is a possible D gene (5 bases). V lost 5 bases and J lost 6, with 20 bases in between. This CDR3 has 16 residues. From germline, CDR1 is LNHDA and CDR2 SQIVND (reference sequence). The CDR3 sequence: CASSPRGLLSGQPQHF. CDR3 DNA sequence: TGTGCCAGTAGTCCCCGGGGACTTTTATCCGGTCAGCCCCAGCATTTT.

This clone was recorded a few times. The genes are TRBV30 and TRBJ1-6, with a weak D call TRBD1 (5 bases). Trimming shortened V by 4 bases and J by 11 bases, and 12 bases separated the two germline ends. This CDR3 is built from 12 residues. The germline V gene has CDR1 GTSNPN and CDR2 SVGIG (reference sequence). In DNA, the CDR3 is TGTGCCTGGACTCAGGGTTCAGCACCCCTCCACTTT. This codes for CAWTQGSAPLHF.

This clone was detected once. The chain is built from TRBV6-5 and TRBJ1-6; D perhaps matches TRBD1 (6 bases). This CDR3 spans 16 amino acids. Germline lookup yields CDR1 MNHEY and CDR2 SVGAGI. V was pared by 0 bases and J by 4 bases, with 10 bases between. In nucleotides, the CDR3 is TGTGCCAGCAGTTACTCTCCAGGGGCGTATAATTCACCCCTCCACTTT. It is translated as CASSYSPGAYNSPLHF.

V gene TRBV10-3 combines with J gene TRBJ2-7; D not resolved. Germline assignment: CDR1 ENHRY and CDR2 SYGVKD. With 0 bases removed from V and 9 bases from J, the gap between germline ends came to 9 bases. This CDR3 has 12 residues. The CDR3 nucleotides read TGTGCCATCAGTGAGTCCAAGAGCGTGCAGTACTTC. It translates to CAISESKSVQYF.

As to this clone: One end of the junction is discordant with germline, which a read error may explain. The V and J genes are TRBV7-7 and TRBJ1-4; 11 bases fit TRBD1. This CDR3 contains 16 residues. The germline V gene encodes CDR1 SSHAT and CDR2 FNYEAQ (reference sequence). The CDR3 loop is CASMRTGGREDEKLFF. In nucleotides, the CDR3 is TGTGCTAGCATGCGGACAGGGGGCCGAGAGGACGAAAAACTGTTTTTT.

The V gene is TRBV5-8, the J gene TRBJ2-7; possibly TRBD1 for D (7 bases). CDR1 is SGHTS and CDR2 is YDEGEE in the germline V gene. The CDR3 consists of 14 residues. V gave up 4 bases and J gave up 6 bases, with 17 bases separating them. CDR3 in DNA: TGTGCCAGCAGCCATCTGACAGGGAGGCTCGAGCAGTACTTC. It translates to CASSHLTGRLEQYF.

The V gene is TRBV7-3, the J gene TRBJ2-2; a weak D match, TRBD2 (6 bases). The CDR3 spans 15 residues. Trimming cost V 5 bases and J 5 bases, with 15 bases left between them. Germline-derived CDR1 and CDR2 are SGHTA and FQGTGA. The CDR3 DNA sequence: TGTGCCAGCAGCCCCACCGGGGGTGGAACCGGGGAGCTGTTTTTT. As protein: CASSPTGGGTGELFF.

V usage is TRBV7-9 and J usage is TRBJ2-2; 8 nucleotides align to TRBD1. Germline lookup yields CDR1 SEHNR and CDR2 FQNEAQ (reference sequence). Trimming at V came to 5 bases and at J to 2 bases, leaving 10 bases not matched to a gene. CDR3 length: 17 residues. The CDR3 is CASSHQDRVDNTGELFF. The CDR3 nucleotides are TGTGCCAGCAGCCACCAGGACAGGGTAGACAACACCGGGGAGCTGTTTTTT.